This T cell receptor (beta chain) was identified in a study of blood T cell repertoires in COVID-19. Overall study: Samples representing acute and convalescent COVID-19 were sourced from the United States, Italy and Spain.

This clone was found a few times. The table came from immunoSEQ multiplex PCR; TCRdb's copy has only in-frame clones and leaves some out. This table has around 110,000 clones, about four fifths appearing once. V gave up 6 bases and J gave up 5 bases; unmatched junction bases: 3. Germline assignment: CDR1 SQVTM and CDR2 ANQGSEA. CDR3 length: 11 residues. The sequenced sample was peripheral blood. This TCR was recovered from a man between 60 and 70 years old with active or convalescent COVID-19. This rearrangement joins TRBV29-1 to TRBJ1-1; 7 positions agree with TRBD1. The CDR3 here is CSVRGRTEAFF. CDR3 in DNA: TGCAGCGTCAGGGGGAGAACTGAAGCTTTCTTT.